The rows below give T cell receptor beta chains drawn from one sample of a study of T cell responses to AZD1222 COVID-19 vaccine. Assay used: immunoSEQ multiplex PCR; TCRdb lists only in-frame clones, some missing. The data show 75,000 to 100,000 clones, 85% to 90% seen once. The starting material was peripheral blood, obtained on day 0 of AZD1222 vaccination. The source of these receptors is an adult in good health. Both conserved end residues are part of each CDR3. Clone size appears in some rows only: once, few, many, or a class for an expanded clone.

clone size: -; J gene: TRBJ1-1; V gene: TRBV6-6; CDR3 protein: CASSNQGQGKIAEAFF
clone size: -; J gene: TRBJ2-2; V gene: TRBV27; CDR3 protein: CASSSPPGELFF
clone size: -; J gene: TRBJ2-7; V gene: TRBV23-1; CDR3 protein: CASSPRAPYEQYF
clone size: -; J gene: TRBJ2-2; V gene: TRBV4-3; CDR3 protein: CASSHSDNTGELFF
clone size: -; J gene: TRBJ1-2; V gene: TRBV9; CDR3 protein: CASSAQGVGYTF
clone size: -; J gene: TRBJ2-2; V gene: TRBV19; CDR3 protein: CASRTQGAEGELFF
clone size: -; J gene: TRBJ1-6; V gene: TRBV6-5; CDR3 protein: CASRGPRGHLHF
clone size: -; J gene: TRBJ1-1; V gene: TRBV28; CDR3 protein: CATILPQGNTEAFF
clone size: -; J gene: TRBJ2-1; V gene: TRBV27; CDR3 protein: CASSFSLTGTFSYNEQFF
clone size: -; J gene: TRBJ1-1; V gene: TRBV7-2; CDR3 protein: CASSFGKLGEAFF
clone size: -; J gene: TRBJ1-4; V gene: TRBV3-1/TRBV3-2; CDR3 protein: CASGAPTGASTNEKLFF
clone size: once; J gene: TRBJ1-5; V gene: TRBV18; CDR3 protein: CASSPGQGVGQPQHF
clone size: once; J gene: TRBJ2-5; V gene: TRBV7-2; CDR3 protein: CASSLVMFSGGGQETQYF
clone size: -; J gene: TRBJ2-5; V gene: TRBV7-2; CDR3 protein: CASSLYLEETQYF
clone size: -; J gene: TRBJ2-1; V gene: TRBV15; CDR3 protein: CATSRDVPGAGEQFF
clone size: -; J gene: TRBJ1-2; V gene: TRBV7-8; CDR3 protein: CASSPPGGGDYGYTF
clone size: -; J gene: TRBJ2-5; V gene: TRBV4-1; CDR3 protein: CASSKGLTGEETQYF
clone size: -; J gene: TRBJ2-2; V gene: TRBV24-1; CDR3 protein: CATSDSQENTGELFF